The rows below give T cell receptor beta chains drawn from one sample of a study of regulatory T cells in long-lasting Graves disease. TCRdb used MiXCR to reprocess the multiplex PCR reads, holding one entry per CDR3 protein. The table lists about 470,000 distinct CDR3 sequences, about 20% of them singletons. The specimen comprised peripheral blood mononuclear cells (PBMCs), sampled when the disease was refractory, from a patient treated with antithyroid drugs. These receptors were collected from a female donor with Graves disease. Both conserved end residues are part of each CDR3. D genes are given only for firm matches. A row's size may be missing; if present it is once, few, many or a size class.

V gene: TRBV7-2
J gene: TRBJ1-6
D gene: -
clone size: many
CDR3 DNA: TGTGCCAGCAGCTCGCCGGCGGGAAATAATTCACCCCTCCACTTT
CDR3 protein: CASSSPAGNNSPLHF

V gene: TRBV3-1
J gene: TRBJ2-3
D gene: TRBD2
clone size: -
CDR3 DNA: TGTGCCAGCAGCCTAAAGAGCGGGAGAGGTGCAGATACGCAGTATTTT
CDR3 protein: CASSLKSGRGADTQYF

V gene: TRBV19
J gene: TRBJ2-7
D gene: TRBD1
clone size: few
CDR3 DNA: TGTGCCAGTAGTCTGACAGGGTATCACGAGCAGTACTTC
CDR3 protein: CASSLTGYHEQYF

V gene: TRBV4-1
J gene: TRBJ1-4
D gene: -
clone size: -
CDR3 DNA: TGCGCCAGCAGCCACCCTAGGGGTGGAGGAAAACTGTTTTTT
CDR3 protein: CASSHPRGGGKLFF

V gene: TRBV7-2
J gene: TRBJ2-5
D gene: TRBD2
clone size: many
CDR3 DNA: TGTGCCAGCAGCCGAATAGCGGGAGTGGGGGAGACCCAGTACTTC
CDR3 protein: CASSRIAGVGETQYF

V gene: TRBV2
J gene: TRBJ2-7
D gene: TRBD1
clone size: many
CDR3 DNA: TGTGCCAGCAGGACCACCGGGACAGGGATCTACGAGCAGTACTTC
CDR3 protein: CASRTTGTGIYEQYF

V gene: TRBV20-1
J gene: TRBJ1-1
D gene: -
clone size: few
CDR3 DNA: TGCAGTGCTTACGACAGCTTCAGCACTGAAGCTTTCTTT
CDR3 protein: CSAYDSFSTEAFF

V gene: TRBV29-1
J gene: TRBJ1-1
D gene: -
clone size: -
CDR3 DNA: TGCAGCGTTGAAGCTGGCCCCCTAACAGCTTTCTTT
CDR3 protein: CSVEAGPLTAFF

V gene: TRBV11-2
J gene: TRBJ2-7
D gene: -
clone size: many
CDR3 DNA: TGTGCCAGCAGCGAATACGGGACACGCAACTACGAGCAGTACTTC
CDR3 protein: CASSEYGTRNYEQYF

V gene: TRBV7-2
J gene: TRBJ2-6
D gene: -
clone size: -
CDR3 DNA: TGTGCCAGCAGCCCGGTGGGGTCTGGGGCCAACGTCCTGACTTTC
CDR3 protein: CASSPVGSGANVLTF

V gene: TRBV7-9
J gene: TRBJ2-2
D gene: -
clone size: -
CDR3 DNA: TGTGCCAGCAGCTTAATGCAGATCTCCGGGGAGCTGTTTTTT
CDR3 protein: CASSLMQISGELFF

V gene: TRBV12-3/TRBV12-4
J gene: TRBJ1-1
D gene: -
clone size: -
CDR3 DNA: TGTGCCGGCAGCCCTCTTGTTACCGAGCTCGATACCCCAGCTTTCTTT
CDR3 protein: CAGSPLVTELDTPAFF

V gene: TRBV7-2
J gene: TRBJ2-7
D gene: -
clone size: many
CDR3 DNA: TGTGCCAGCAGCTTATCCCCCGGACTACCCTACGAGCAGTACTTC
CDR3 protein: CASSLSPGLPYEQYF

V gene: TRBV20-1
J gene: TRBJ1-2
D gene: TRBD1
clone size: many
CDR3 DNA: TGCAGTGCTAGAGATCTTGCGGGACAGAGTTACTTCTATGGCTACACCTTC
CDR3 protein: CSARDLAGQSYFYGYTF

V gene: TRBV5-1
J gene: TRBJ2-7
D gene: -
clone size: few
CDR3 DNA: TGCGCCAGCAGCTTGGCCGTCTCCACCTACGAGCAGTACTTC
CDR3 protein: CASSLAVSTYEQYF

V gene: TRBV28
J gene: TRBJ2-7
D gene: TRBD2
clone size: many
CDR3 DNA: TGTGCCAGCAGTGTAACGCGGGGACTAGCGCTCGAGCAGTACTTC
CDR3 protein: CASSVTRGLALEQYF

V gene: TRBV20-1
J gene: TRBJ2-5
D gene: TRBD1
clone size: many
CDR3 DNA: TGCAGTGCTCCAACAGGGGGCGCAGAGACCCAGTACTTC
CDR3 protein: CSAPTGGAETQYF

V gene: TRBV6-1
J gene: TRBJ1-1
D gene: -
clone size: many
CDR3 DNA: TGTGCCAGCAGCCAAAGCTCCACTGAAGCTTTCTTT
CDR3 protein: CASSQSSTEAFF

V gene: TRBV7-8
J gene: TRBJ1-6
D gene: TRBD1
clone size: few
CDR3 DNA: TGTGCCAGCAGCCCGCGGGACAGAATCTATAATTCACCCCTCCACTTT
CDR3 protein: CASSPRDRIYNSPLHF

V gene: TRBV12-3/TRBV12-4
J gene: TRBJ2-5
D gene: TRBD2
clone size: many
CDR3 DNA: TGTGCCAGCAGTCGGGGACTTGGCGGGAGTGAGACCCAGTACTTC
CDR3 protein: CASSRGLGGSETQYF

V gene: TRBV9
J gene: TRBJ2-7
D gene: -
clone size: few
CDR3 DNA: TGTGCCAGCAGCGTTCGAGACTCTTTCCACGAGCAGTACTTC
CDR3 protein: CASSVRDSFHEQYF

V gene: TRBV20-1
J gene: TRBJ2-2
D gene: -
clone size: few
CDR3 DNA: TGCAGTGCCCAGGACGGGAACACCGGGGAGCTGTTTTTT
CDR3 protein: CSAQDGNTGELFF

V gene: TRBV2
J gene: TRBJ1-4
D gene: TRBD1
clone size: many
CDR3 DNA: TGTGCCAGCAGGACAGGGGTTAAAGGCGAAAAACTGTTTTTT
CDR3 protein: CASRTGVKGEKLFF

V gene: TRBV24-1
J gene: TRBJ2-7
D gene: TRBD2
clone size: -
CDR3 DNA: TGTGCCACCAGTGATGCTGGACTAGCGGGAGTGAAGTACGAGCAGTACTTC
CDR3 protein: CATSDAGLAGVKYEQYF

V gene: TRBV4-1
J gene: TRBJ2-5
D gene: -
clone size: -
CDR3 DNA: TGCGCCAGCAGCCAAGATCCGGGACTTGGGGCGGGGACCCAGTACTTC
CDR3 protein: CASSQDPGLGAGTQYF

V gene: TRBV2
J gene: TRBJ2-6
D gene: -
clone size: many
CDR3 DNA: TGTGCCAGCAGTGTCGGCCAGGGAAGTACCAACGTCCTGACTTTC
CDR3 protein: CASSVGQGSTNVLTF

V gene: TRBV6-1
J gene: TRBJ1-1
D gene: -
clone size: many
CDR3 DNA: TGTGCCAGCAGTCCCTCGGGGGAGAGCACTGAAGCTTTCTTT
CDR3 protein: CASSPSGESTEAFF

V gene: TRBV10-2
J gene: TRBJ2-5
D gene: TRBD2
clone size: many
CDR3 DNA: TGCGCCAGCACCCTAGCGGGAGCCTTTGAGACCCAGTACTTC
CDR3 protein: CASTLAGAFETQYF

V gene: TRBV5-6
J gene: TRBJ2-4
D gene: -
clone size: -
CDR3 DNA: TGTGCCAGCAGCTTTATTCTTGGGACGGGACAAAACATTCAGTACTTC
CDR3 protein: CASSFILGTGQNIQYF

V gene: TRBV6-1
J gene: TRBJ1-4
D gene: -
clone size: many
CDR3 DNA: TGTGCCAGCAGTGAACAACAGAATGAAAAACTGTTTTTT
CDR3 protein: CASSEQQNEKLFF

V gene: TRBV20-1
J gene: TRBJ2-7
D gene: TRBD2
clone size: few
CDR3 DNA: TGCAGTGCTGCGGCAGCGGGAGGGCACGAGCAGTACTTC
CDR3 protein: CSAAAAGGHEQYF

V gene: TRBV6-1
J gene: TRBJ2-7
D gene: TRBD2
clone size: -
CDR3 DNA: TGTGCCAGCAGTCCGACTAGCGGTAAATCCTACGAGCAGTACTTC
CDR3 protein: CASSPTSGKSYEQYF

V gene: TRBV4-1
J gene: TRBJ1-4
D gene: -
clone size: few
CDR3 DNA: TGCGCCAGCAGCCGGGTTGCGGGTGCGGGGCCCGCAACTAATGAAAAACTGTTTTTT
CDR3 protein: CASSRVAGAGPATNEKLFF

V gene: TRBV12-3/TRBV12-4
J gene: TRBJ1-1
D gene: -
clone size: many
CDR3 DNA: TGTGCCAGCAGTTTTGGGGCGGGACTTGACATGAACACTGAAGCTTTCTTT
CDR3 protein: CASSFGAGLDMNTEAFF

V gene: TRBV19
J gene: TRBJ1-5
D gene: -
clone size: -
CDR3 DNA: TGTGCCAGTAGTAATACCAGGAATCAGCCCCAGCATTTT
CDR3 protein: CASSNTRNQPQHF

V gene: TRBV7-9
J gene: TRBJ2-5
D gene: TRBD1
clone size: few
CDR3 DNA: TGTGCCAGCAGCTCAAACCGGGACAGGGAAGAGACCCAGTACTTC
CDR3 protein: CASSSNRDREETQYF

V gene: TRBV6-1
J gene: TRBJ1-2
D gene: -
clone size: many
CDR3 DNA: TGTGCCAGCAGTGAAATAGGCTTAGGTGGCTACACCTTC
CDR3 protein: CASSEIGLGGYTF